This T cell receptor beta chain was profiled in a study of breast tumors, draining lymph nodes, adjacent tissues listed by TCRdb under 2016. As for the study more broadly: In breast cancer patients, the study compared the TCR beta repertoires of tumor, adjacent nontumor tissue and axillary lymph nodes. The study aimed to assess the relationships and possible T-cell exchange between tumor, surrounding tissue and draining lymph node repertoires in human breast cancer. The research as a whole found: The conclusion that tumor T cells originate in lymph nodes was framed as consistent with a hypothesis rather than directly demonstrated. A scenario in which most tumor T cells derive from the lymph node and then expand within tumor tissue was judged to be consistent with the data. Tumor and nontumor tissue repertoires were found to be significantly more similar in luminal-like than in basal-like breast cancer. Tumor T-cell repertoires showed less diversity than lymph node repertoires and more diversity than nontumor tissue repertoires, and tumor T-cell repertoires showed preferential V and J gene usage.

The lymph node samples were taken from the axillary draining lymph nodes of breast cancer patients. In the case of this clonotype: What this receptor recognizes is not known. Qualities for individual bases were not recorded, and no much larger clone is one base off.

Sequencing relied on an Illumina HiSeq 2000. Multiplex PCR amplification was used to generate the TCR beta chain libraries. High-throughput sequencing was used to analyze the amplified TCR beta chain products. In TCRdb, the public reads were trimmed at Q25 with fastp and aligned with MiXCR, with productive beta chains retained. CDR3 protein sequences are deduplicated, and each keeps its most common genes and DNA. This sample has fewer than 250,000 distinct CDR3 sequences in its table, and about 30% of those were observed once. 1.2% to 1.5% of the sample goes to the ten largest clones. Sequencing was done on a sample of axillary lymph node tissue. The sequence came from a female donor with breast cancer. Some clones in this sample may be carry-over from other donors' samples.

CDR3 reads: CASKVGALSSGANVLTF. The DNA reads as follows: TGTGCCAGCAAGGTCGGGGCTCTGTCTTCTGGGGCCAACGTCCTGACTTTC. In this chain, TRBV2 is recombined with TRBJ2-6; the D gene could be either TRBD1 or TRBD2, each agreeing at 5 bases. From cysteine to phenylalanine, the CDR3 is 17 amino acids long. Only the CDR3 DNA stays, 51 bases, in frame from base 1. CDR1 and CDR2 are read off the germline V gene as SNHLY and FYNNEI. V and J lose 7 bases and 1 base, and a span of 17 bases separates them.